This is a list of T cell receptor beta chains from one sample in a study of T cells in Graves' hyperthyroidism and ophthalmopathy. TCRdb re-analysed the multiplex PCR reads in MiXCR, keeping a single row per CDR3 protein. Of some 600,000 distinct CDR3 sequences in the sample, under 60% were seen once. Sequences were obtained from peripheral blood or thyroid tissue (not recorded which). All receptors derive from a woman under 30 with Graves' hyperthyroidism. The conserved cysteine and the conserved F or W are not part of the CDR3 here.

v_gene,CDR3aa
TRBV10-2,ASSYSKQNSYEQY
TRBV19,ASSIQAISSYEQY
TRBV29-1,SVELPAGMNTEAF
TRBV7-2,ASSSPRGSWIDGNQPQH
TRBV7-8,ASSSPGLAGAVPYEQY
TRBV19,ASSGQASMNTEAF
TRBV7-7,ASSLDRSSGQY
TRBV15,ATSRLVGAGYT
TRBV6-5,ASSFGTGYQPQH
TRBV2,ASSEGSGRTQPQH
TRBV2,ASSEVAGLQETQY
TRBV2,ASSSPGQTSYEQY
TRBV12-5,ASSAGRRGEPQY
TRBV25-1,ASRGAVTEAF
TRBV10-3,AISPVDQRRARGTGELF
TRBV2,ASSEVLAGVGCEQY
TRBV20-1,SARGSDSGIRLETQY
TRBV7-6,ASRGGRLDTEAF
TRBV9,ASSGDRPEAF
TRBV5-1,ASSLVGDGYT
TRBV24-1,ASSPARGGRSYEQY
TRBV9,ASSKGTAKNEKLF
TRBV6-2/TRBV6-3,ASSPTPGTGGKNEQY
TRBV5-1,ASSLGDRANTEAF
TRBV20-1,SALWTGTYEQY
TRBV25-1,TSSLTGDQPQH
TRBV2,ASSSGDRGRGNQPQH
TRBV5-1,ASSLVLGNTIY
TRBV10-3,ATTGLAGEEQY
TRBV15,ATSRDLGGRTEAF
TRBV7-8,ASSSAIMNTEAF
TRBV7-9,ASSQGGGGTGELF
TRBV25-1,ASSPPNREDYGYT
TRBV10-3,AISYQGNSPLH
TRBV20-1,SATLGGGETQY
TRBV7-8,ASSLNGGLYGYT
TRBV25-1,ASSGQGWNTEAF
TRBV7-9,ASSFRDRGLGANVLT
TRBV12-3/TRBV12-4,ASSSSGTIKYQPQH
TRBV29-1,SVEDRGRTNVLT
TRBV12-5,ASGLASDSWPQH
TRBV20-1,SARGRTSAYEQY
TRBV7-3,ASSGGRLVEAF
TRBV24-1,ATSGRTQY